This TCR beta chain was documented in a study of PD-1 blockade in classical Hodgkin lymphoma. General study results and limits: Initiation of nivolumab under 1 year after ASCT led to exclusion of patients. Researchers reported that CD4+ TCR diversity, though not CD8+, rose significantly by C4D1. Differences between repertoires have undefined causes, possibly disease activity or prior therapy.

Some clones are missing from TCRdb's copy, which holds only in-frame ones; the method was immunoSEQ multiplex PCR. The data hold tens of thousands of clones, with just under 75% observed a single time. The CDR3 length is 14 residues. V was pared by 2 bases and J by 1 base, with 7 bases between. Germline lookup yields CDR1 MDHEN and CDR2 SYDVKM. Every patient was affected by relapse after autologous stem cell transplantation, while exposure to brentuximab vedotin was not uniform. With respect to this clone: As yet, its antigen is unknown.

The sequencing used peripheral blood mononuclear cells (PBMCs), collected before the second cycle of nivolumab. This chain uses TRBV28 with TRBJ2-3; D is perhaps TRBD1 or TRBD2 (5 bases each). This clonotype was obtained from a human donor with classical Hodgkin lymphoma. CDR3 region: CASSLMGRTDTQYF. In nucleotides, the CDR3 is TGTGCCAGCAGTTTAATGGGACGCACAGATACGCAGTATTTT. The full variable domain, completed using reference TRBV28 and TRBJ2-3, is DVKVTQSSRYLVKRTGEKVFLECVQDMDHENMFWYRQDPGLGLRLIYFSYDVKMKEKGDIPEGYSVSREKKERFSLILESASTNQTSMYLCASSLMGRTDTQYFGPGTRLTVL.